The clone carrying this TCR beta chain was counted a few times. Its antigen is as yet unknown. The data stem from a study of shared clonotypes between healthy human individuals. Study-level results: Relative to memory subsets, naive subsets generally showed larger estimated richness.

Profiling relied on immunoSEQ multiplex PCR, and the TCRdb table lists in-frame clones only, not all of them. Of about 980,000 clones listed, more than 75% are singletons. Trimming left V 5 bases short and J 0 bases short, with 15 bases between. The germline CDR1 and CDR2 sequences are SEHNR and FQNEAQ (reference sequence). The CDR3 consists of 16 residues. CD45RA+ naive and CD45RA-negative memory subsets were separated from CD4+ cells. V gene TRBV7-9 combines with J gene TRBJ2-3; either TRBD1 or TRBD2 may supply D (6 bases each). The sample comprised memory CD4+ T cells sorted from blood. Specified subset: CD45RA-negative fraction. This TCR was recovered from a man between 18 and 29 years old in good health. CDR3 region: CASSRVEGGSTDTQYF. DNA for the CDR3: TGTGCCAGCAGCCGCGTGGAGGGGGGAAGCACAGATACGCAGTATTTT.